This TCR beta chain originates from a study of T cell changes during pregnancy in multiple sclerosis. The table came from immunoSEQ multiplex PCR; TCRdb's copy has only in-frame clones and leaves some out. The sample carries 28,000 or so clones, roughly 88% recorded once. The CDR3 runs to 14 residues. CDR1 is SGHTA and CDR2 is FQGTGA in the germline V gene. V lost 2 bases and J 3 bases, leaving 9 bases between the germline ends. This chain connects TRBV7-3 to TRBJ2-3; maybe TRBD2 (6 bases). The source material was CD4+ T cells from peripheral blood mononuclear cells, sampled in the first trimester of pregnancy. This receptor was taken from a female donor in good health, enrolled as a control in a pregnancy study. Written as DNA, the CDR3 is TGTGCCAGCAGCTTAGATGCGGGGACAGATACGCAGTATTTT. Protein: CASSLDAGTDTQYF.